This TCR beta chain was sequenced for a study of blood T cell repertoires in COVID-19. About the research overall: The United States, Italy and Spain were the sources of the acute and convalescent COVID-19 samples. PBMCs, B-cell-depleted T cells, or T cells provided the cDNA or gDNA that made up the material.

The authors' processing: Estimation of nucleated cell counts was performed using reference gene primer amplification. This table comes from immunoSEQ multiplex PCR, and its TCRdb copy is limited to in-frame clones, with some not included. The V and J calls and clone size come from that table; D and trimming were worked out from the DNA. Of about 240,000 clones listed, roughly 79% are singletons. Recruited during active infection, patients (from Seattle) were subsequently followed longitudinally. This CDR3 comprises 13 residues. Germline V gives CDR1 LGHDT, CDR2 YNNKEL (reference sequence). Trimming took 5 bases from V and 8 from J, leaving 13 bases between them.

The chain links TRBV3-1 (or the pseudogene TRBV3-2) to TRBJ1-3; D is possibly TRBD1 (5 bases). This clonotype was sampled from a woman over 75 with COVID-19, enrolled during active disease. Sequenced input: peripheral blood. CDR3 in amino acids: CASSFQGRDTIYF. CDR3 sequence (DNA): TGTGCCAGCAGCTTCCAGGGTCGGGACACCATATATTTT.